This T cell receptor beta chain is from a study of T cell responses to AZD1222 COVID-19 vaccine. Whole-study findings and limits: Spike as a whole was targeted by vaccine-associated CD4 TCRs, dominant at 160-218 and 743-854. White British donors predominated, females outnumbered males, and clonal diversity was possibly underestimated. With two AZD1222 doses given, Spike-specific TCR breadth and depth both rose. Targets within unmutated variant regions were reportedly found for nearly half of spike-specific TCRs.

Assay: immunoSEQ multiplex PCR; the TCRdb copy retains only in-frame clones and omits some. The sample lists around 84,000 clones, approximately 90% occurring once. This clone has just one count. The target antigen is unknown. This CDR3 has 15 residues. The germline V and J ends were trimmed by 4 bases and 1 base, with 10 bases remaining between them. The germline CDR1 and CDR2 sequences are MGHDK and SYGVNS. This specimen was peripheral blood, taken on day 0 of AZD1222 vaccination. The source of this sequence is an adult in good health. The V and J genes are TRBV25-1 and TRBJ2-2; the D call may be TRBD1 or TRBD2 (5 bases each). CDR3 bases: TGTGCCAGCAGTGCCCAGAGGGGGAACACCGGGGAGCTGTTTTTT. Translation: CASSAQRGNTGELFF.